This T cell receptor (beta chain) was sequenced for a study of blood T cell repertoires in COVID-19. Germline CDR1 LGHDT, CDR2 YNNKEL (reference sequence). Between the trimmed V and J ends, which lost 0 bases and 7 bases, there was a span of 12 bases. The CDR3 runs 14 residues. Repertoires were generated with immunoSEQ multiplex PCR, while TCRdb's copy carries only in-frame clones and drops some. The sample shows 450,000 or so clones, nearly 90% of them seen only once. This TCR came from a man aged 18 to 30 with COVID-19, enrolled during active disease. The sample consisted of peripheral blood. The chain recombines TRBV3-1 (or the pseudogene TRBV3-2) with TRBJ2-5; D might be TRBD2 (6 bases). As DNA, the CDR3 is TGTGCCAGCAGCCAAGATGGGGGGTGGGGGACCCAGTACTTC. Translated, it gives CASSQDGGWGTQYF.